One TCR beta chain is described in this entry. The data derive from a study of OX40 agonist ivuxolimab in advanced cancers. Overall study context: The dose-escalation cohort had hepatocellular carcinoma, melanoma, renal cell or head and neck cancer. Mean age around 60 years, range 23 to 79; around 80% male. Three patients, one with hepatocellular carcinoma and two with cutaneous melanoma, responded partially.

CDR3 size: 16 residues. Trimming took 4 bases from V and 6 from J; bases not matched to a gene: 11. CDR1 SEHNR and CDR2 FQNEAQ come from the germline V gene (reference sequence). TCRdb's table, derived via immunoSEQ multiplex PCR, lists solely in-frame clones and lacks some. Of approximately 15,000 clones listed, 70% are singletons. Autoimmune disease history or systemic immunosuppression disqualified patients. This sequence joins TRBV7-9 and TRBJ1-4; TRBD1 agrees at 7 bases. The TCR sequence derives from an adult with an advanced solid tumor such as melanoma, head and neck, liver or kidney cancer. The sequencing here drew on CD4+ or CD8+ T cells sorted from blood, taken in a trial of the OX40 agonist ivuxolimab. The CDR3 loop reads CASSYQGGRGHEKLFF. The CDR3 DNA reads as TGTGCCAGCAGCTATCAAGGGGGAAGGGGGCATGAAAAACTGTTTTTT.